One sample yielded the 14 T cell receptor beta chains listed below, sequenced in a study of response to subunit inactivated influenza vaccine. In TCRdb, the RT-PCR reads were re-called with MiXCR into one record per CDR3 protein. The table shows 630,000 or so distinct CDR3 sequences, with 15% to 19% occurring only once. The specimen comprised PBMCs from blood, sampled approximately 13 days after vaccination. Receptor source: a man in his fifties who received an inactivated influenza vaccine.

This clonotype was seen a handful of times. The J gene is TRBJ2-3, the V gene TRBV4-3; 9 bases agree with TRBD2. Germline V lookup: CDR1 LGHNA, CDR2 YSLEER. The CDR3 loop spans 20 amino acids. The trim removed 0 bases at V and 2 bases at J, leaving 15 bases unmatched. In DNA, the CDR3 is TGCGCCAGCAGCCAAGAACCCCCGGGCGGGCTAGCGGGGAACACAGATACGCAGTATTTT. Protein sequence: CASSQEPPGGLAGNTDTQYF.

This rearrangement joins TRBV18 to TRBJ2-1; D tentatively fits TRBD1 or TRBD2 (6 bases each). Germline V gene sequence: CDR1 KGHSH, CDR2 LQKENI. V lost 2 bases to trimming and J lost 1 base, with 15 bases between them. The CDR3 spans 17 residues. CDR3 sequence: CASSPGGGRRSYNEQFF. CDR3 DNA: TGTGCCAGCTCACCAGGAGGGGGACGTAGGTCCTACAATGAGCAGTTCTTC.

The genes are TRBV3-1 and TRBJ2-1, with 12 nucleotides matching TRBD2. Per the germline V gene, CDR1 is LGHDT and CDR2 is YNNKEL (reference sequence). Trimming took 11 bases from V and 2 from J; bases not matched to a gene: 13. This CDR3 is 17 amino acids long. In DNA, the CDR3 is TGTGCCTCCAGCCCTACTAGCGGGGGGATTACCTACAATGAGCAGTTCTTC. As protein: CASSPTSGGITYNEQFF.

This clonotype occurred many times. This chain uses TRBV24-1 with TRBJ2-7, with D uncertain. Trimming stripped 1 base from V and 5 bases from J, with 11 bases between. Germline CDR1 and CDR2: KGHDR and SFDVKD. CDR3 length equals 14 residues. The CDR3 DNA follows: TGTGCCACCAGTGATTTACCCAGGAGCAACGAGCAGTACTTC. Translating gives CATSDLPRSNEQYF.

This clonotype was seen many times. The chain has TRBV5-1 and TRBJ1-5, with D tentatively TRBD1 (5 bases). The germline CDR1 and CDR2 sequences are SGHRS and YFSETQ. There are 14 residues in the CDR3. V lost 2 bases to trimming and J lost 9 bases, with 15 bases between them. The CDR3 coding sequence is TGCGCCAGCAGCTTCAAAGGGGTGGATGGGCCCCAGCATTTT. Protein: CASSFKGVDGPQHF.

The genes are TRBV4-2 and TRBJ2-7; D is uncertain. The CDR3 length is 15 residues. Germline-derived CDR1 and CDR2 are LGHNA and YNFKEQ. Trimming removed 1 base at V and 2 bases at J, with 12 bases between. The CDR3 DNA reads as TGTGCCAGCAGCCAAGTCCTAGTAAGCCCCTACGAGCAGTACTTC. Translation: CASSQVLVSPYEQYF.

This clonotype was detected a few times. The chain recombines TRBV20-1 with TRBJ2-7; 10 nucleotides line up with TRBD2. J gave up 2 bases and V 4 bases, and 11 bases lay outside the gene matches. The V gene's germline CDR1 is DFQATT and CDR2 SNEGSKA (reference sequence). This CDR3 spans 16 amino acids. The CDR3 DNA follows: TGCAGTGCTAAAGCTTCTAGCGGGAGTACTCCCTACGAGCAGTACTTC. This sequence encodes CSAKASSGSTPYEQYF.

This clonotype appeared many times. V gene TRBV4-2 combines with J gene TRBJ1-1; D is ambiguous. V shed 0 bases and J shed 5 bases, with 10 bases lying between them. Germline V lookup: CDR1 LGHNA, CDR2 YNFKEQ. The CDR3 totals 14 residues. CDR3: CASSQDYGGTEAFF. The DNA for the CDR3 is TGTGCCAGCAGCCAAGATTACGGAGGTACTGAAGCTTTCTTT.

The chain employs TRBV30 and TRBJ2-1; D gene uncertain. Germline CDR1 GTSNPN, CDR2 SVGIG (reference sequence). This CDR3 is built from 11 residues. V was cut by 3 bases and J by 5 bases, with 5 bases left in between. The CDR3: CAWRWDNEQFF. CDR3 nucleotides: TGTGCCTGGAGGTGGGACAATGAGCAGTTCTTC.

The V call is TRBV30, the J call TRBJ1-1; D gene ambiguous. The length of the CDR3 is 14 residues. V gave up 2 bases and J gave up 4 bases, with 14 bases separating them. Looked up from germline, CDR1 is GTSNPN and CDR2 is SVGIG (reference sequence). The CDR3 region is CAWSPRSLATEAFF. CDR3 bases: TGTGCCTGGAGTCCCCGGTCTCTTGCCACTGAAGCTTTCTTT.

This clonotype was found a few times. The V call is TRBV4-1, the J call TRBJ1-4; D call uncertain. The V end was cut by 3 bases, the J end by 2 bases, with 13 bases between. CDR3 size: 16 residues. Germline CDR1 MGHRA, CDR2 YSYEKL. For the CDR3, the DNA is TGCGCCAGCAGCCAGGTGGGGAAAGCCACTAATGAAAAACTGTTTTTT. Its translation: CASSQVGKATNEKLFF.

The gene calls are TRBV20-1 and TRBJ2-3; D is possibly TRBD1 or TRBD2 (5 bases each). V gave up 5 bases and J gave up 8 bases, with 14 bases separating them. Germline V lookup: CDR1 DFQATT, CDR2 SNEGSKA (reference sequence). The CDR3 sequence is 12 residues long. The CDR3 protein is CSASTRGFTQYF. Written as DNA, the CDR3 is TGCAGTGCTTCGACCCGGGGCTTTACGCAGTATTTT.

The rearrangement uses TRBV11-3 and TRBJ2-2, with TRBD1 matching over 9 bases. J was trimmed by 4 bases and V by 2 bases; bases with no gene match: 8. The germline V gene encodes CDR1 SGHNT and CDR2 YENEEA. This CDR3 contains 17 residues. In DNA, the CDR3 is TGTGCCAGCAGCTTACTTCCCGGACAGGGGCCCACCGGGGAGCTGTTTTTT. This codes for CASSLLPGQGPTGELFF.

The rearrangement joins TRBV20-1 to TRBJ2-5; TRBD2 agrees at 11 bases. Looked up from germline, CDR1 is DFQATT and CDR2 is SNEGSKA (reference sequence). The V gene end was trimmed by 7 bases and the J gene end by 3 bases; junction bases not matched to a gene: 4. This CDR3 is built from 13 residues. The CDR3 DNA reads TGCAGTGTCGAACTAGCGGGAGAAGAGACCCAGTACTTC. It encodes CSVELAGEETQYF.